The next 20 T cell receptor beta chains were all read from a single sample in a study of blood T cell repertoires in COVID-19. Some clones are missing from TCRdb's copy, which holds only in-frame ones; the method was immunoSEQ multiplex PCR. This table holds just under 350,000 clones, around 82% found once. The sequenced sample was peripheral blood. The receptor source for this set is a man in his thirties or forties with active or convalescent COVID-19.

The chain couples TRBV5-1 to TRBJ1-5, with 8 positions matching TRBD1. After removal of 5 bases from V and 6 bases from J, the junction contained 7 bases not matched to a gene. The CDR3 loop spans 14 amino acids. CDR1 is SGHRS, CDR2 YFSETQ, per germline. CDR3 sequence (DNA): TGCGCCAGCAGACCAGGGGGCGAGGCTCAGCCCCAGCATTTT. This codes for CASRPGGEAQPQHF.

J is TRBJ1-6 and V is TRBV19; 8 bases line up with TRBD1. CDR1 and CDR2 (germline): LNHDA, SQIVND (reference sequence). The CDR3 is made up of 15 amino acids. Trimming removed 6 bases from V and 7 bases from J; junction bases left unmatched: 8. The CDR3 DNA follows: TGTGCCAGTAGGCTGGGACAGGAGAACAATTCACCCCTCCACTTT. Protein product: CASRLGQENNSPLHF.

In its sample, this clone was seen a few times. The chain links TRBV7-9 to TRBJ1-4, with TRBD1 identical over 7 bases. J lost 3 bases, V lost 5 bases, and 9 bases had no gene match. Per germline, CDR1 SEHNR and CDR2 FQNEAQ (reference sequence). The CDR3 is 16 amino acids. DNA of the CDR3: TGTGCCAGCAGCACCGGATTGGGACAGTCTAATGAAAAACTGTTTTTT. Protein sequence: CASSTGLGQSNEKLFF.

This chain connects TRBV7-6 to TRBJ2-7; a weak D match, TRBD1 (6 bases). The germline V and J ends were trimmed by 2 bases and 7 bases, with 18 bases remaining between them. Germline CDR1 SGHVS, CDR2 FNYEAQ. The CDR3 totals 15 residues. As DNA, the CDR3 is TGTGCCAGCAGCTTAAGGGGGACGCCGCCTGAGGAGCAGTACTTC. It codes for CASSLRGTPPEEQYF.

This clone was seen more than once but under ten times. The CDR3 reads CASSPSGGTGNTIYF. In DNA, the CDR3 is TGTGCCAGCAGCCCTTCAGGGGGAACTGGAAACACCATATATTTT. The chain uses TRBV7-3 and TRBJ1-3; 7 bases are shared with TRBD1. V lost 5 bases, J lost 2 bases, and 6 bases stayed unmatched. Germline CDR1 is SGHTA and CDR2 is FQGTGA. The CDR3 is made up of 15 amino acids.

This chain joins TRBV28 and TRBJ1-2; D uncertain. The CDR3 length is 12 residues. CDR1 is MDHEN, CDR2 SYDVKM, per germline. Trimming took 8 bases from V and 0 from J, leaving 7 bases between them. The CDR3: CASVSSNYGYTF. CDR3 bases: TGTGCCAGCGTCAGTTCTAACTATGGCTACACCTTC.

This rearrangement joins TRBV19 to TRBJ2-7; D remains ambiguous. The CDR3 has 14 amino acids. The germline CDR1 and CDR2 sequences are LNHDA and SQIVND (reference sequence). The V gene lost 6 bases and the J gene lost 6 bases, with 18 bases spanning the gap. CDR3 in DNA: TGTGCCAGTAGCCCCTTTCCTAGTCCTCTCGAGCAGTACTTC. Translating gives CASSPFPSPLEQYF.

The gene calls are TRBV24-1 and TRBJ1-5, with D perhaps TRBD1 (5 bases). Deletions cut 3 bases from V and 6 bases from J, with 11 bases between. The CDR3 extends over 14 amino acids. Germline CDR1 is KGHDR and CDR2 is SFDVKD. The CDR3 reads CATSDGGVGQPQHF. CDR3 nucleotides: TGTGCCACCAGTGATGGGGGGGTCGGTCAGCCCCAGCATTTT.

The genes are TRBV11-3 and TRBJ1-1; TRBD1 agrees at 7 bases. There are 15 residues in the CDR3. Germline-derived CDR1 and CDR2 are SGHNT and YENEEA. V shed 4 bases, J shed 0 bases, and the junction held 5 bases outside the gene matches. CDR3 protein: CASSSRQGLNTEAFF. CDR3 nucleotides: TGTGCCAGCAGCTCACGACAGGGCCTGAACACTGAAGCTTTCTTT.

This rearrangement joins TRBV7-9 to TRBJ1-3, with a tentative D call TRBD1 (5 bases). The CDR3 runs 18 residues. Trimming removed 2 bases at V and 1 base at J, with 18 bases between. Per the germline V gene, CDR1 is SEHNR and CDR2 is FQNEAQ (reference sequence). The CDR3: CASSLSGYDSFSGNTIYF. In DNA, the CDR3 is TGTGCCAGCAGCTTATCCGGTTACGACAGTTTTTCTGGAAACACCATATATTTT.

For the CDR3, the DNA is TGTGCCAGCAGGATACCCGCCAGGGATTCACCCCTCCACTTT. Protein sequence: CASRIPARDSPLHF. V is TRBV6-5 and J is TRBJ1-6, with D possibly matching TRBD1 (5 bases). V lost 6 bases and J lost 8, with 14 bases in between. This CDR3 comprises 14 residues. Germline V gene sequence: CDR1 MNHEY, CDR2 SVGAGI.

The chain is built from TRBV2 and TRBJ1-4, with 9 bases matching TRBD1. The CDR3 is 14 amino acids. Germline CDR1 and CDR2: SNHLY and FYNNEI. The J segment lost 6 bases and the V segment lost 6 bases, leaving 5 bases of the junction unmatched. The DNA for the CDR3 is TGTGCCAGCAGCGGAAGACAGGGGGATGAAAAACTGTTTTTT. Encoded protein: CASSGRQGDEKLFF.

V and J are TRBV27 and TRBJ1-2; 7 nucleotides line up with TRBD1. Germline CDR1 MNHEY, CDR2 SMNVEV (reference sequence). The CDR3 runs 12 residues. V trimming: 6 bases; J trimming: 4 bases; junction bases outside the gene matches: 2. CDR3 DNA: TGTGCCAGCAGGCGACAGGGCTATGGCTACACCTTC. The encoded protein is CASRRQGYGYTF.

The rearrangement joins TRBV9 to TRBJ1-6, with D maybe TRBD1 (6 bases). Germline V gene lookup returns CDR1 SGDLS and CDR2 YYNGEE. The CDR3 is 15 residues long. Trimming left V 4 bases short and J 9 bases short, with 17 bases between. This CDR3 is CASSPRRDIVSPLHF. CDR3 nucleotide sequence: TGTGCCAGCAGCCCCCGCCGGGACATAGTTTCACCCCTCCACTTT.

The chain carries TRBV29-1 and TRBJ1-1, with D unclear. This CDR3 has 13 amino acids. Germline CDR1 and CDR2: SQVTM and ANQGSEA. The V end lost 0 bases, the J end lost 0 bases, and 5 bases lay between the germline ends. Here the CDR3 DNA reads TGCAGCGTTGAAGACGGGGTGAACACTGAAGCTTTCTTT. Encoded protein: CSVEDGVNTEAFF.

The chain has TRBV11-3 and TRBJ2-1; TRBD2 is a possible D gene (5 bases). The V and J ends lost 2 bases and 7 bases respectively, with 9 bases between them. The CDR3 sequence is 13 residues long. Germline lookup yields CDR1 SGHNT and CDR2 YENEEA. CDR3 loop: CASSLSRGNEQFF. The CDR3 DNA follows: TGTGCCAGCAGCTTATCGCGAGGGAATGAGCAGTTCTTC.

This clone was observed once. The rearrangement joins TRBV25-1 to TRBJ2-7; 11 nucleotides agree with TRBD1. The CDR3 contains 15 residues. In germline, CDR1 is MGHDK, CDR2 SYGVNS. The ends lost 4 bases at V and 1 base at J; junction bases unmatched: 3. The CDR3 DNA is TGTGCCAGCAGTGCGGACAGGGGGCAATCCTACGAGCAGTACTTC. Translated: CASSADRGQSYEQYF.

The CDR3 sequence: CASSPGLEETQYF. The CDR3 region has the DNA TGTGCCAGCAGTCCTGGACTAGAAGAGACCCAGTACTTC. The chain combines TRBV2 with TRBJ2-5, with 7 bases aligning to TRBD2. CDR3 size: 13 residues. Germline V gene lookup returns CDR1 SNHLY and CDR2 FYNNEI. The junction had 3 bases not matched to a gene; V was cut back by 5 bases and J by 3 bases.

This sequence joins TRBV5-1 and TRBJ2-7, with a tentative D call TRBD1 (6 bases). The CDR3 runs 15 residues. Trimming left V 0 bases short and J 3 bases short, with 13 bases between. Looked up from germline, CDR1 is SGHRS and CDR2 is YFSETQ. The CDR3 loop reads CASSLAPGVGYEQYF. CDR3 DNA: TGCGCCAGCAGCTTGGCCCCAGGGGTGGGCTACGAGCAGTACTTC.

V is TRBV12-3 or TRBV12-4 and J is TRBJ1-2; D is unresolved. V lost 10 bases and J 8 bases, leaving 17 bases between the germline ends. The CDR3 consists of 12 residues. The CDR3 nucleotides read TGTGCCATCTCAGAAGGATCGGGAGGCTACACCTTC. It is translated as CAISEGSGGYTF.